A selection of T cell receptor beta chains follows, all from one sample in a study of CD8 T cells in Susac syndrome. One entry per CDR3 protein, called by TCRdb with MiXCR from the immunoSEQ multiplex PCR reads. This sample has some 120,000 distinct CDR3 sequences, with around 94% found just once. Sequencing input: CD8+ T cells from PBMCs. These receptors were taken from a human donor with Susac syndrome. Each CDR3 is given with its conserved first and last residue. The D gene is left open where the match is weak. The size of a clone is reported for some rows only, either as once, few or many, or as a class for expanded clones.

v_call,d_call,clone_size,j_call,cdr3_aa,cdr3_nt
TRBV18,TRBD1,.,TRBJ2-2,CASSPESGQGNTGELFF,TGTGCCAGCTCACCAGAGTCGGGACAGGGAAACACCGGGGAGCTGTTTTTT
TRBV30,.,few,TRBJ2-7,CAWTITNLGEQYF,TGTGCCTGGACGATCACAAATTTGGGCGAGCAGTACTTC
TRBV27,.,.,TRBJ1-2,CASSLSSRDWDGYTF,TGTGCCAGCAGTTTATCTTCCCGGGATTGGGATGGCTACACCTTC
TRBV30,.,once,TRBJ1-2,CAWTPSGGEGYGYTF,TGTGCCTGGACCCCATCGGGGGGAGAGGGGTATGGCTACACCTTC
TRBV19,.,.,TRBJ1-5,CASSISVVGQPQHF,TGTGCCAGTAGTATATCGGTCGTGGGTCAGCCCCAGCATTTT
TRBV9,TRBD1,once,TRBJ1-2,CASSVVGTDYGYTF,TGTGCCAGCAGCGTAGTCGGGACAGATTATGGCTACACCTTC
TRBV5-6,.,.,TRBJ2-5,CASSLSGTDIQETQYF,TGTGCCAGCAGCTTATCCGGGACGGACATCCAAGAGACCCAGTACTTC
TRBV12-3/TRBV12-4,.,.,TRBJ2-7,CASTRDLSYEQYF,TGTGCCAGCACTCGAGACCTGTCCTACGAGCAGTACTTC
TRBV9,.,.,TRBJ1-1,CASSVGGTLNTEAFF,TGTGCCAGCAGCGTAGGTGGGACATTGAACACTGAAGCTTTCTTT
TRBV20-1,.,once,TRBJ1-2,CSARDDRSYTF,TGCAGTGCTAGAGATGACAGGAGCTACACCTTC
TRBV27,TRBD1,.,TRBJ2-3,CASSPSHRGRQYF,TGTGCCAGCAGTCCTTCGCACAGGGGGCGGCAGTATTTT
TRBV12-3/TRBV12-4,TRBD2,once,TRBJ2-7,CASSFGLALSSYEQYF,TGTGCCAGCAGTTTCGGACTAGCCCTTAGCTCCTACGAGCAGTACTTC
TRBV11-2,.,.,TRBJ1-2,CASSLERGTTYGYTF,TGTGCCAGCAGCTTAGAAAGAGGGACCACTTATGGCTACACCTTC
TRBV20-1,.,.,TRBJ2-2,CSARTDSMAGELFF,TGCAGTGCTAGGACGGATTCAATGGCCGGGGAGCTGTTTTTT
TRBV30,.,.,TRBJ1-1,CAWSRGTRDEAFF,TGTGCCTGGAGTCGCGGGACGCGGGATGAAGCTTTCTTT
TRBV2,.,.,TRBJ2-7,CASSEPGYYEQYF,TGTGCCAGCAGTGAACCCGGGTACTACGAGCAGTACTTC
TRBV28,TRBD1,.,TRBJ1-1,CASSSGQGYTEAFF,TGTGCCAGCAGTTCAGGACAGGGGTACACTGAAGCTTTCTTT
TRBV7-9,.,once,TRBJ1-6,CASSGDGPLDSPLHF,TGTGCCAGCAGCGGGGACGGCCCCCTTGATTCACCCCTCCACTTT
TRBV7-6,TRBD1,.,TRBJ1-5,CASSLGGQGNQPQHF,TGTGCCAGCAGCTTAGGGGGACAGGGGAATCAGCCCCAGCATTTT
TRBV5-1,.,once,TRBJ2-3,CASSLYSPRTDTQYF,TGCGCCAGCAGCTTGTACAGCCCTCGCACAGATACGCAGTATTTT
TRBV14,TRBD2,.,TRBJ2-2,CASSPGLAGLTGELFF,TGTGCCAGCAGCCCCGGGCTAGCGGGCCTCACCGGGGAGCTGTTTTTT
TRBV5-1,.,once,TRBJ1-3,CASSLDANSGNTIYF,TGCGCCAGCAGCTTGGACGCGAACTCTGGAAACACCATATATTTT
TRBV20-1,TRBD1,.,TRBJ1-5,CSARDLEGAGNQPQHF,TGCAGTGCTAGAGACTTGGAGGGGGCTGGAAATCAGCCCCAGCATTTT
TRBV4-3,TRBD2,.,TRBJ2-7,CASSRIAGADSEQYF,TGCGCCAGCAGTCGAATAGCGGGAGCTGATTCCGAGCAGTACTTC
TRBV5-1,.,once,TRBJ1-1,CASSARGAATEAFF,TGCGCCAGCAGCGCACGCGGGGCGGCCACTGAAGCTTTCTTT
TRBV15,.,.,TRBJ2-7,CATSPYRDYEQYF,TGTGCCACCAGCCCCTACAGGGACTACGAGCAGTACTTC
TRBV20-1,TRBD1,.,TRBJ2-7,CSAGRGLGEQYF,TGCAGTGCCGGCAGGGGGCTCGGCGAGCAGTACTTC
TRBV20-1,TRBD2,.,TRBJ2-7,CSARGREDYEQYF,TGCAGTGCTCGCGGGAGGGAAGACTACGAGCAGTACTTC
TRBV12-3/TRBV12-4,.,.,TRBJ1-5,CASAGGGNQPQHF,TGTGCCAGCGCAGGAGGCGGCAATCAGCCCCAGCATTTT
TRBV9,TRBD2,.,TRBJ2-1,CASSVRGGIGYEQFF,TGTGCCAGCAGCGTCCGGGGAGGGATCGGGTATGAGCAGTTCTTC
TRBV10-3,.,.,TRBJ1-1,CAISDERNTEAFF,TGTGCCATCAGTGATGAGAGGAACACTGAAGCTTTCTTT
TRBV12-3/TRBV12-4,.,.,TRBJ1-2,CASSSQPHGYTF,TGTGCCAGCAGCTCCCAACCGCATGGCTACACCTTC
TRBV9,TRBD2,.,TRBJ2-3,CASSAHSGGADTQYF,TGTGCCAGCAGCGCCCATAGCGGGGGGGCAGATACGCAGTATTTT
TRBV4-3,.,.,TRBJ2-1,CASSQEGSGGAVYNEQFF,TGCGCCAGCAGCCAAGAAGGTAGTGGGGGAGCCGTCTACAATGAGCAGTTCTTC
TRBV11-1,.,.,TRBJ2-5,CASSPDRAVRETQYF,TGTGCCAGCAGCCCTGACAGAGCCGTACGAGAGACCCAGTACTTC
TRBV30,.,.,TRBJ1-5,CAWSVEGPSQPQHF,TGTGCCTGGAGTGTGGAGGGACCTAGCCAGCCCCAGCATTTT
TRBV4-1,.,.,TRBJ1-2,CASSQEVGGGYGYTF,TGCGCCAGCAGCCAAGAGGTGGGAGGCGGCTATGGCTACACCTTC
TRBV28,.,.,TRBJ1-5,CASSVDYELNQPQHF,TGTGCCAGCAGTGTGGACTACGAGCTTAATCAGCCCCAGCATTTT
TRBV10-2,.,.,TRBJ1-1,CASSETGMNTEAFF,TGCGCCAGCAGTGAGACTGGAATGAACACTGAAGCTTTCTTT
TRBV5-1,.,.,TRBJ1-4,CASSFGLLPEGTNEKLFF,TGCGCCAGCAGCTTTGGACTCCTACCCGAGGGAACTAATGAAAAACTGTTTTTT
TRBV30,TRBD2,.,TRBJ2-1,CAWRTGSGGANEQFF,TGTGCCTGGAGAACGGGGAGCGGGGGAGCCAATGAGCAGTTCTTC
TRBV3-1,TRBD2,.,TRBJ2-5,CASRTSGQETQYF,TGTGCCAGCAGGACTAGCGGCCAAGAGACCCAGTACTTC
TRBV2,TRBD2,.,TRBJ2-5,CASSGASGVQETQYF,TGTGCCAGCAGTGGGGCTAGCGGGGTGCAAGAGACCCAGTACTTC
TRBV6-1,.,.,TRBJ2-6,CASSEGGRSGANVLTF,TGTGCCAGCAGTGAAGGGGGCCGGTCTGGGGCCAACGTCCTGACTTTC
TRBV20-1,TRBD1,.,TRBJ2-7,CSASRTGGSYEQYF,TGCAGTGCTAGCAGGACAGGGGGCTCCTACGAGCAGTACTTC
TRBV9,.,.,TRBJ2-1,CASSPSARAGGNEQFF,TGTGCCAGCAGTCCATCGGCCCGCGCGGGTGGCAATGAGCAGTTCTTC
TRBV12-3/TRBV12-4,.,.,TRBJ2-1,CASSSPVAAAYNEQFF,TGTGCCAGCAGTTCCCCCGTAGCGGCGGCCTACAATGAGCAGTTCTTC
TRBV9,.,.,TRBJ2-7,CASSVATGRYEQYF,TGTGCCAGCAGCGTAGCTACCGGGAGATACGAGCAGTACTTC
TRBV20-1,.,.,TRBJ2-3,CSARQRREPTDTQYF,TGCAGTGCCCGGCAGAGACGGGAACCCACAGATACGCAGTATTTT
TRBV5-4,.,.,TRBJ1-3,CASSFGVQGSGNTIYF,TGTGCCAGCAGCTTTGGGGTGCAGGGCTCTGGAAACACCATATATTTT
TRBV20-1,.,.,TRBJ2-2,CSAREPGAGDTGELFF,TGCAGTGCCCGGGAGCCAGGCGCCGGGGACACCGGGGAGCTGTTTTTT
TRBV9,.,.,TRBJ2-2,CASNSPTADTGELFF,TGTGCCAGCAACTCCCCTACCGCGGACACCGGGGAGCTGTTTTTT
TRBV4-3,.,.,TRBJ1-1,CASSQGENTEAFF,TGCGCCAGCAGCCAAGGGGAGAACACTGAAGCTTTCTTT
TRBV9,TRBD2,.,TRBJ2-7,CASSVGGGIAYEQYF,TGTGCCAGCAGCGTAGGGGGGGGGATCGCCTACGAGCAGTACTTC
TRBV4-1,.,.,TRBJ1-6,CASSQRTSAYNSPLHF,TGCGCCAGCAGCCAGAGGACAAGCGCCTATAATTCACCCCTCCACTTT
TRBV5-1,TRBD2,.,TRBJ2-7,CASPGGQKHEQYF,TGCGCCAGCCCGGGGGGGCAGAAGCACGAGCAGTACTTC
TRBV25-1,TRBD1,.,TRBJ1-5,CASSGDRGLNQPQHF,TGTGCCAGCAGTGGGGACAGGGGCCTCAATCAGCCCCAGCATTTT
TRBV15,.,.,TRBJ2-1,CATSSSPSYNEQFF,TGTGCCACCAGCTCTAGTCCCTCCTACAATGAGCAGTTCTTC
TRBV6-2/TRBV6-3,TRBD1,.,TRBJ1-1,CASTTGGYTEAFF,TGTGCCAGCACTACAGGGGGCTACACTGAAGCTTTCTTT